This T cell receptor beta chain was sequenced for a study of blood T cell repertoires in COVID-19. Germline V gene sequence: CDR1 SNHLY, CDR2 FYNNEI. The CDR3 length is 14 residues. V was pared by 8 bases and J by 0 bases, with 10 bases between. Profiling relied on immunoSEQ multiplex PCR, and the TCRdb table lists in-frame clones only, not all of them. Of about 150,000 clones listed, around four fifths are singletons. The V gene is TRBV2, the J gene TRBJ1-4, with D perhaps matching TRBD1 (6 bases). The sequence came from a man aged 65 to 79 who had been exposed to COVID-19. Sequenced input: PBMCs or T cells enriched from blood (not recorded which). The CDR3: CASGQSSTNEKLFF. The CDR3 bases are TGTGCCAGCGGACAGAGCTCAACTAATGAAAAACTGTTTTTT.